This TCR beta chain was identified during a study of T cell repertoires in cytomegalovirus infection. The overall study: Both a matching HLA type and CMV infection were indicated by public TCR beta signatures.

For this clonotype: No antigen is known for it.

From the reads, TCRdb called clonotypes with MiXCR, one entry per CDR3 protein. The table includes approximately 400,000 distinct CDR3 sequences, 31% detected once. Study-level points and caveats: What dominated the ex vivo response were HLA-C-restricted CMV-specific TCR beta clonotypes.

The germline CDR1 and CDR2 sequences are SQVTM and ANQGSEA. CDR3 size: 14 residues. The junction had 8 bases not matched to a gene; V was cut back by 7 bases and J by 0 bases. The rearrangement links TRBV29-1 to TRBJ2-7; 8 bases line up with TRBD2. The TCR sequence derives from a human donor in good health (CMV status not recorded). Some clones in this sample may be carry-over from other donors' samples. Input material: PBMCs. CDR3 DNA sequence: TGCAGCGCCCGCGGGGGGCGGACCTCCTACGAGCAGTACTTC. It specifies CSARGGRTSYEQYF.